A selection of T cell receptor beta chains follows, all from one sample in a study of OX40 agonist ivuxolimab in advanced cancers. The repertoire was sequenced with immunoSEQ multiplex PCR; TCRdb's copy has only in-frame clones and lacks some. The table lists tens of thousands of clones, roughly four fifths of them singletons. Sequenced material: CD4+ or CD8+ T cells sorted from blood, taken in a trial of the OX40 agonist ivuxolimab. The receptors stem from an adult with an advanced solid tumor such as melanoma, head and neck, liver or kidney cancer. CDR3s include the opening cysteine and the closing phenylalanine or tryptophan. A D gene is named only where the DNA matches it firmly. Expanded clones get a size class; other rows say once, few or many, or leave the size out.

14	-	TRBV5-4	TRBJ2-2	-	TGTGCCAGCAGCTTGATGGTGGGCACCGGGGAGCTGTTTTTT	CASSLMVGTGELFF
17	-	TRBV19	TRBJ1-5	-	TGTGCCAGTAGCCCGGGACGCCTATTGAAGGGCAATCAGCCCCAGCATTTT	CASSPGRLLKGNQPQHF
13	few	TRBV2	TRBJ1-2	-	TGTGCCAGCAGCCGAGGGGAGGGCTATGGCTACACCTTC	CASSRGEGYGYTF
13	-	TRBV6-1	TRBJ2-7	-	TGTGCCAGCCTACTGGCAGGGTCCTACGAGCAGTACTTC	CASLLAGSYEQYF
18	-	TRBV27	TRBJ1-5	TRBD1	TGTGCCAGCAGTTCAGGACAGGGGCTTGGCGGGCCCAATCAGCCCCAGCATTTT	CASSSGQGLGGPNQPQHF
15	once	TRBV9	TRBJ1-1	TRBD1	TGTGCCAGCAGCGCACAGGGGGCGGGTGTCACTGAAGCTTTCTTT	CASSAQGAGVTEAFF
13	-	TRBV11-3	TRBJ1-3	-	TGTGCCAGCAGCTTAGACCCTGGAAACACCATATATTTT	CASSLDPGNTIYF
15	-	TRBV7-8	TRBJ2-7	-	TGTGCCAGCAGCTTACTTGCGGGCCAAGCCTACGAGCAGTACTTC	CASSLLAGQAYEQYF
17	once	TRBV7-7	TRBJ2-1	-	TGTGCTAGCAGCTCTCTCCCAGCGTCGAGCTCCTACAATGAGCAGTTCTTC	CASSSLPASSSYNEQFF
14	-	TRBV14	TRBJ2-5	-	TGTGCCAGCAGCCAAAGGGGCAGTCAAGAGACCCAGTACTTC	CASSQRGSQETQYF
16	-	TRBV19	TRBJ1-1	-	TGTGCCAGTAGTATGGGACGAAGCCGGGGGAACACTGAAGCTTTCTTT	CASSMGRSRGNTEAFF
14	-	TRBV7-2	TRBJ2-1	-	TGTGCCAGCAGCTTCGGGACTCCTTACAATGAGCAGTTCTTC	CASSFGTPYNEQFF
16	-	TRBV6-1	TRBJ1-5	-	TGTGCCAGCAGTGGGGCCCTAAGGGTTAGCAATCAGCCCCAGCATTTT	CASSGALRVSNQPQHF
14	-	TRBV30	TRBJ1-1	-	TGTGCCTGGAATAAGCGGTCCATGAACACTGAAGCTTTCTTT	CAWNKRSMNTEAFF
15	-	TRBV18	TRBJ2-1	TRBD2	TGTGCCAGCTCACCACCGGCGGGAGGTGCCAATGAGCAGTTCTTC	CASSPPAGGANEQFF
12	-	TRBV15	TRBJ2-2	-	TGTGCCACCAGCAGACCGGTCGGGGAGCTGTTTTTT	CATSRPVGELFF
13	-	TRBV15	TRBJ2-7	-	TGTGCCACCAGCGGAGACATGACCTACGAGCAGTACTTC	CATSGDMTYEQYF
14	-	TRBV7-6	TRBJ1-4	-	TGTGCCAGCAGCTTAGCGGGGGGCGGTGAAAAACTGTTTTTT	CASSLAGGGEKLFF
17	-	TRBV7-2	TRBJ2-4	-	TGTGCCAGCAGCTTTTTCCTCGGCCCTAGGCCCAAAAACATTCAGTACTTC	CASSFFLGPRPKNIQYF
15	-	TRBV6-6	TRBJ2-3	-	TGTGCCAGCAGTTACCGGGGGGCTAGCACAGATACGCAGTATTTT	CASSYRGASTDTQYF
14	-	TRBV6-5	TRBJ2-7	TRBD1	TGTGCCAGCAGTGGGACAGGGCCGATCTACGAGCAGTACTTC	CASSGTGPIYEQYF
17	-	TRBV7-3	TRBJ2-6	TRBD1	TGTGCCAGCAGCCTAAGGACAGGGGACCATGGGGCCAACGTCCTGACTTTC	CASSLRTGDHGANVLTF
14	-	TRBV4-2	TRBJ1-5	-	TGTGCCAGCAGCCACCCCGGGGGTGGCCAGCCCCAGCATTTT	CASSHPGGGQPQHF
13	-	TRBV7-9	TRBJ2-5	TRBD1	TGTGCCAGCAGCCTTACAGGGGAAGAGACCCAGTACTTC	CASSLTGEETQYF
14	-	TRBV19	TRBJ2-6	-	TGTGCCAGTAGGATAGCCTCTGGGGCCAACGTCCTGACTTTC	CASRIASGANVLTF
15	-	TRBV9	TRBJ2-3	-	TGTGCCAGCAGCGTAGGGAACGGGTACGCAGATACGCAGTATTTT	CASSVGNGYADTQYF
14	-	TRBV5-4	TRBJ2-5	-	TGTGCCAGCAGCTTGCGCCAGGGGGGGGAGACCCAGTACTTC	CASSLRQGGETQYF
12	few	TRBV6-1	TRBJ1-2	-	TGTGCCAGCAGTGAAGTAGACCTGGGCTACACCTTC	CASSEVDLGYTF
14	-	TRBV7-2	TRBJ2-5	-	TGTGCCAGCAGCTTAGAGGGGTGGGGAGAGACCCAGTACTTC	CASSLEGWGETQYF
14	-	TRBV30	TRBJ1-3	TRBD1	TGTGCCCACACTCGGACAGGGACCGGAAACACCATATATTTT	CAHTRTGTGNTIYF
12	-	TRBV30	TRBJ2-7	-	TGTGCCTGGAGTGGACCCCCCTACGAGCAGTACTTC	CAWSGPPYEQYF